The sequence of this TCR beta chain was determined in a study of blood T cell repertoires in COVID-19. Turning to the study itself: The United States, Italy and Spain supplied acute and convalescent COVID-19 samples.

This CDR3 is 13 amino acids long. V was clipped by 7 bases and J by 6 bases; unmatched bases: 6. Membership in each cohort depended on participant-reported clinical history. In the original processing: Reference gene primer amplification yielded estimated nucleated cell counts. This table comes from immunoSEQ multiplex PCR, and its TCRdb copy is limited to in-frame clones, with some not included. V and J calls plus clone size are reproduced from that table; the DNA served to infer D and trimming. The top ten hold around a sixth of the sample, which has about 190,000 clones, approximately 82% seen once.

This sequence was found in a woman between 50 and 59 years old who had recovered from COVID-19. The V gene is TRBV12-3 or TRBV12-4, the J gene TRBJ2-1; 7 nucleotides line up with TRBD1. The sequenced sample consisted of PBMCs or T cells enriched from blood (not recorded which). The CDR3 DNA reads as TGTGCCAGCACCGACAGGGCAGTCAATGAGCAGTTCTTC. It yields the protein CASTDRAVNEQFF.